Below are 6 T cell receptor beta chains sequenced from a single sample in a study of T cell responses to AZD1222 COVID-19 vaccine (dated by TCRdb to the early 2020s). The time point label, as the study defines it: about 28 days (+/-7) after the second vaccine dose. Receptor amplification or capture employed the immunoSEQ multiplex PCR assay. This immuneACCESS table, as held by TCRdb, lists in-frame sequences with V and J called but not all clones. Of the missing ones, under half trace to an unresolved V gene in checked studies; the others have no known cause. The sample data list roughly 180,000 clones, and approximately 91% of these were observed just once. Under 2% of the sample is taken by the ten largest. This specimen consisted of peripheral blood, obtained 28 days after the second AZD1222 dose. The receptors originated from an adult who received the AZD1222 COVID-19 vaccine.

V usage is TRBV5-1 and J usage is TRBJ1-1; maybe TRBD1 (5 bases). Germline V CDR1 and CDR2: SGHRS, YFSETQ. V shed 0 bases and J shed 4 bases, with 13 bases lying between them. This CDR3 has 15 amino acids. The CDR3 DNA reads as TGCGCCAGCAGCTTGGGCCATGGGGACGGCACTGAAGCTTTCTTT. The encoded protein is CASSLGHGDGTEAFF.

This chain links TRBV7-6 with TRBJ2-7; D unclear. Germline V gene sequence: CDR1 SGHVS, CDR2 FNYEAQ. This CDR3 has 15 residues. Trimming pared 1 base from V and 0 bases from J, leaving 10 bases between. CDR3 sequence: CASSLDGRTSYEQYF. The CDR3 DNA reads as TGTGCCAGCAGCTTAGACGGCAGGACCTCCTACGAGCAGTACTTC.

The J gene is TRBJ2-4, the V gene TRBV7-8; 10 bases align to TRBD2. V was pared by 4 bases and J by 0 bases, with 12 bases of the junction left unmatched. The V gene's germline CDR1 is SGHVS and CDR2 FQNEAQ. The CDR3 is 19 amino acids. The CDR3 protein is CASSSLRVAGGVAKNIQYF. In DNA form, the CDR3 reads TGTGCCAGCAGCTCCCTGAGGGTAGCGGGGGGCGTAGCCAAAAACATTCAGTACTTC.

The gene calls are TRBV12-5 and TRBJ1-5; D call uncertain. Germline CDR1 is LGHNT and CDR2 is FRNRAP. Trimming stripped 0 bases from V and 6 bases from J, with 15 bases between. The CDR3 consists of 16 residues. CDR3 loop: CASGLVLSKGGQPQHF. DNA of the CDR3: TGTGCTAGTGGTTTGGTACTAAGTAAGGGAGGTCAGCCCCAGCATTTT.

This chain links TRBV30 with TRBJ1-5, with 9 bases fitting TRBD1. With 2 bases clipped from V and 8 bases from J, the junction kept 7 bases outside the gene matches. The germline V gene encodes CDR1 GTSNPN and CDR2 SVGIG (reference sequence). The CDR3 runs 14 residues. CDR3 DNA: TGTGCCTGGAGTTCAGGGACAGGGTGGGAGCCCCAGCATTTT. Translating gives CAWSSGTGWEPQHF.

This clone was counted only a few times. CDR3 nucleotides: TGTGCCAGCAGCGCCCAGGGGGCGGGGGGGCGGAATGAGCAGTTCTTC. Amino acid sequence: CASSAQGAGGRNEQFF. J is TRBJ2-1 and V is TRBV7-2; perhaps TRBD2 as D (9 bases). Trimming removed 5 bases at V and 7 bases at J, with 21 bases between. Germline-derived CDR1 and CDR2 are SGHTA and FQGNSA. The CDR3 sequence is 16 residues long.